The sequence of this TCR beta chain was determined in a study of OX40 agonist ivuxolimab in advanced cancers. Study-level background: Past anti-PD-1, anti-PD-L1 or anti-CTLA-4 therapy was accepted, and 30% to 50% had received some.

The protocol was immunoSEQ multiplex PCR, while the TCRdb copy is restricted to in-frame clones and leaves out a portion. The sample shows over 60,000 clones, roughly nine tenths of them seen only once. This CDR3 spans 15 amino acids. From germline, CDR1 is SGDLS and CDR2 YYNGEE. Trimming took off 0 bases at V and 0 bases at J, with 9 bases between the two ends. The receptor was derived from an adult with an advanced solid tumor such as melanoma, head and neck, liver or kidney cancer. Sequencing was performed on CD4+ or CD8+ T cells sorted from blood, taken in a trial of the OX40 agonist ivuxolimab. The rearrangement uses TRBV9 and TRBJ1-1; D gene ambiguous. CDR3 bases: TGTGCCAGCAGCGTAGGCGGAATCATGAACACTGAAGCTTTCTTT. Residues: CASSVGGIMNTEAFF.